The 18 T cell receptor beta chains given below trace back to one sample, sequenced in a study of blood T cell repertoires in COVID-19. Sequenced by immunoSEQ multiplex PCR; TCRdb stores in-frame clones only, minus some. The sample lists 120,000 to 150,000 clones, 65% to 85% seen once, with approximately 12% in the top ten. Input material: peripheral blood. These receptors were collected from a man in his sixties with active or convalescent COVID-19.

This chain joins TRBV29-1 and TRBJ2-7; TRBD2 agrees at 10 bases. Germline-derived CDR1 and CDR2 are SQVTM and ANQGSEA. The CDR3 loop spans 15 amino acids. Unmatched junction bases numbered 6, after V lost 4 bases and J lost 0 bases. This CDR3 reads CSVALAGPSSYEQYF. CDR3 nucleotides: TGCAGCGTTGCACTAGCGGGGCCCAGCTCCTACGAGCAGTACTTC.

The rearrangement links TRBV18 to TRBJ2-7; 8 nucleotides line up with TRBD1. Germline V gene data show CDR1 as KGHSH and CDR2 as LQKENI. The CDR3 is 17 amino acids. The V and J ends lost 0 bases and 4 bases, in that order; junction bases with no gene match: 11. The CDR3 nucleotides are TGTGCCAGCTCACCACCGACAGGGGACCCTCCAATTTACGAGCAGTACTTC. Its translation is CASSPPTGDPPIYEQYF.

CDR3 in DNA: TGTGCCAGCAGCTTAGGCGTAGGAGGCTCACACTTAGGGACCCAGTACTTC. Amino acid sequence: CASSLGVGGSHLGTQYF. The chain recombines TRBV7-8 with TRBJ2-5; a possible D gene is TRBD2 (5 bases). Trimming removed 1 base from V and 7 bases from J, with 22 bases in between. CDR1 and CDR2 (germline): SGHVS, FQNEAQ. This CDR3 region has 17 residues.

J is TRBJ2-2 and V is TRBV5-1, with 8 bases lining up with TRBD2. From germline, CDR1 is SGHRS and CDR2 YFSETQ. The V gene end was trimmed by 2 bases and the J gene end by 5 bases; junction bases not matched to a gene: 8. CDR3 length equals 16 residues. The CDR3 sequence: CASSFFGRAGTGELFF. CDR3 DNA sequence: TGCGCCAGCAGCTTCTTCGGGAGGGCGGGTACCGGGGAGCTGTTTTTT.

This rearrangement joins TRBV18 to TRBJ1-6, with D possibly matching TRBD1 (5 bases). Germline values: CDR1 KGHSH, CDR2 LQKENI. The CDR3 covers 19 residues. V lost 3 bases to trimming and J lost 0 bases, with 18 bases between them. The CDR3 nucleotides read TGTGCCAGCTCACCCACCGCAATCAGACAGAGCTCCTATAATTCACCCCTCCACTTT. Translation: CASSPTAIRQSSYNSPLHF.

V and J are TRBV2 and TRBJ1-2; perhaps TRBD1 as D (5 bases). With 8 bases removed from V and 2 bases from J, the gap between germline ends came to 12 bases. The germline V gene encodes CDR1 SNHLY and CDR2 FYNNEI. The CDR3 extends over 13 amino acids. The CDR3 nucleotides read TGTGCCAGCCCGGGGGGACGGAACTATGGCTACACCTTC. Translation gives CASPGGRNYGYTF.

V usage is TRBV5-1 and J usage is TRBJ2-5, with 15 bases that match TRBD2. Germline CDR1 and CDR2: SGHRS and YFSETQ. This CDR3 spans 17 amino acids. The V and J ends lost 0 bases and 5 bases, in that order; junction bases with no gene match: 5. The CDR3 region is CASSLGTSGRAVETQYF. CDR3 in DNA: TGCGCCAGCAGCTTGGGGACTAGCGGGAGGGCCGTGGAGACCCAGTACTTC.

The genes are TRBV11-2 and TRBJ2-1, with TRBD2 as a possible D gene (6 bases). This CDR3 spans 18 amino acids. The V gene's germline CDR1 is SGHAT and CDR2 FQNNGV. V lost 7 bases to trimming and J lost 5 bases, with 27 bases between them. CDR3 nucleotides: TGTGCCAGCACCAAAGGGAGGCGGGGTTTAAGTTTTGACAATGAGCAGTTCTTC. Its translation is CASTKGRRGLSFDNEQFF.

The table lists this clone with a few counts. The chain uses TRBV6-1 and TRBJ2-7, with a weak D call TRBD1 (5 bases). The germline V gene has CDR1 MNHNS and CDR2 SASEGT. This CDR3 is built from 16 residues. Trimming took 2 bases from V and 0 from J, leaving 14 bases between them. CDR3 sequence (DNA): TGTGCCAGCAGTGAACGAAACAGGCGGAGCTCCTACGAGCAGTACTTC. Protein product: CASSERNRRSSYEQYF.

The chain couples TRBV6-5 to TRBJ2-2; tentatively, D is TRBD1 (5 bases). V was pared by 9 bases and J by 0 bases, with 14 bases between. Germline V gives CDR1 MNHEY, CDR2 SVGAGI. CDR3 length: 15 amino acids. The CDR3, as DNA: TGTGCCAGTCGACCAGGGTTCGCGAACACCGGGGAGCTGTTTTTT. This encodes CASRPGFANTGELFF.

This clone was found a few times. The gene calls are TRBV7-8 and TRBJ2-5; TRBD2 matches 10 bases. Trimming at V came to 5 bases and at J to 1 base, leaving 10 bases not matched to a gene. Germline V CDR1 and CDR2: SGHVS, FQNEAQ. The CDR3 is 17 residues long. DNA for the CDR3: TGTGCCAGCAGCCAAGCGGGAGGGCCCTCCATCCAAGAGACCCAGTACTTC. Translation gives CASSQAGGPSIQETQYF. Drawing the rest from reference TRBV7-8 and TRBJ2-5, the complete variable domain is GAGVSQSPRYKVAKRGQDVALRCDPISGHVSLFWYQQALGQGPEFLTYFQNEAQLDKSGLPSDRFFAERPEGSVSTLKIQRTQQEDSAVYLCASSQAGGPSIQETQYFGPGTRLLVL.

The chain is built from TRBV19 and TRBJ2-5; perhaps TRBD2 as D (5 bases). The CDR3 contains 13 residues. CDR1 and CDR2 from the germline V gene are LNHDA and SQIVND (reference sequence). V was clipped by 7 bases and J by 6 bases, with 15 bases between them. CDR3 protein: CASTRTRGQTQYF. In nucleotides, the CDR3 is TGTGCCAGTACTAGGACCCGAGGGCAGACCCAGTACTTC.

This chain joins TRBV5-5 and TRBJ1-1; TRBD1 is a possible D gene (5 bases). The V end was cut by 3 bases, the J end by 0 bases, with 12 bases between. Germline-derived CDR1 and CDR2 are SGHKS and YYEKEE (reference sequence). CDR3 size: 15 residues. The CDR3 loop is CASSWGRGMNTEAFF. CDR3 in DNA: TGTGCCAGCAGCTGGGGACGGGGGATGAACACTGAAGCTTTCTTT.

V usage is TRBV24-1 and J usage is TRBJ2-7, with D unclear. This CDR3 spans 13 amino acids. Per the germline V gene, CDR1 is KGHDR and CDR2 is SFDVKD. V shed 3 bases and J shed 3 bases, with 8 bases lying between them. The CDR3 coding sequence is TGTGCCACCAGTGATACTTTCTACTACGAGCAGTACTTC. Translation gives CATSDTFYYEQYF.

V gene TRBV11-3 combines with J gene TRBJ2-7, with 8 positions matching TRBD1. V lost 4 bases, J lost 5 bases, and 4 bases stayed unmatched. The CDR3 sequence is 13 residues long. Per germline, CDR1 SGHNT and CDR2 YENEEA. CDR3 nucleotide sequence: TGTGCCAGCAGCTGGACAGGGATCGACGAGCAGTACTTC. Translation: CASSWTGIDEQYF.

This chain links TRBV18 with TRBJ2-2, with D possibly TRBD1 on 5 matching bases. There are 15 residues in the CDR3. Germline values: CDR1 KGHSH, CDR2 LQKENI. Between the trimmed V and J ends, which lost 1 base and 5 bases, there was a span of 11 bases. The CDR3, as DNA: TGTGCCAGCTCACCACGTCAGGGCGGTACCGGGGAGCTGTTTTTT. It is translated as CASSPRQGGTGELFF.

CDR3 coding DNA: TGCAGTGCTAGAAGACAGTATGGCTACACCTTC. Translating it yields CSARRQYGYTF. V usage is TRBV20-1 and J usage is TRBJ1-2, with a weak D call TRBD1 (5 bases). CDR3 length equals 11 residues. Germline V gene data show CDR1 as DFQATT and CDR2 as SNEGSKA (reference sequence). The V gene lost 2 bases and the J gene lost 5 bases, with 6 bases spanning the gap.

V is TRBV5-1 and J is TRBJ2-3; 8 positions match TRBD1. The CDR3 is 14 amino acids. The ends lost 4 bases at V and 5 bases at J; junction bases unmatched: 6. Germline lookup yields CDR1 SGHRS and CDR2 YFSETQ. CDR3 region: CASSQTGDVDTQYF. CDR3 DNA sequence: TGCGCCAGCAGCCAGACAGGGGACGTAGATACGCAGTATTTT. The full variable domain, rest sourced from reference TRBV5-1 and TRBJ2-3, is KAGVTQTPRYLIKTRGQQVTLSCSPISGHRSVSWYQQTPGQGLQFLFEYFSETQRNKGNFPGRFSGRQFSNSRSEMNVSTLELGDSALYLCASSQTGDVDTQYFGPGTRLTVL.